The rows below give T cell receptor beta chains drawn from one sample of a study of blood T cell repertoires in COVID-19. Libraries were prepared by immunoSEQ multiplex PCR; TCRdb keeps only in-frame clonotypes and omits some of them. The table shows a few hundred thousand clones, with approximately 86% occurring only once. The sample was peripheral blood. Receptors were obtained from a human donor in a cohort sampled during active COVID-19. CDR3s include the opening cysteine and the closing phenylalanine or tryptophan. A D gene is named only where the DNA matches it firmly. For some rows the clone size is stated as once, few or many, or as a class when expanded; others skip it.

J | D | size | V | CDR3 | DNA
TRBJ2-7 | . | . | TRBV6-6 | CAARTKANTYEQYF | TGTGCCGCAAGGACAAAAGCGAATACCTACGAGCAGTACTTC
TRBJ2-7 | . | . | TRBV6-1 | CASSENRLEQYF | TGTGCCAGCAGTGAGAACAGGCTCGAGCAGTACTTC
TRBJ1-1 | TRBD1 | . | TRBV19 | CASSPRQGVVTEAFF | TGTGCCAGTAGTCCAAGACAGGGGGTGGTTACTGAAGCTTTCTTT
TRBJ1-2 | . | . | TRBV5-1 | CASSRDSTSPYGYTF | TGCGCCAGCAGCCGTGACTCAACTTCGCCCTATGGCTACACCTTC
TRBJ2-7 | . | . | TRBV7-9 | CASSPGAYEQYF | TGTGCCAGCAGCCCAGGGGCCTACGAGCAGTACTTC
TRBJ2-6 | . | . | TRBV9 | CASSVGAGVASGANVLTF | TGTGCCAGCAGCGTAGGGGCAGGGGTTGCCTCTGGGGCCAACGTCCTGACTTTC
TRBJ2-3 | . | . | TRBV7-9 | CASSLVGSTDTQYF | TGTGCCAGCAGCTTAGTCGGTTCCACAGATACGCAGTATTTT
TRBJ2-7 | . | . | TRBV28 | CASRQQGGESYEQYF | TGTGCCAGCAGGCAGCAGGGGGGTGAGTCCTACGAGCAGTACTTC
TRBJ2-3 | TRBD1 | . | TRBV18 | CASSPLTGAGGDTQYF | TGTGCCAGCTCACCACTAACAGGGGCCGGCGGGGATACGCAGTATTTT
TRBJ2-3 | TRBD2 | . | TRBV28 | CASGSSGTGSDTQYF | TGTGCCAGCGGGTCTAGCGGGACCGGATCAGATACGCAGTATTTT
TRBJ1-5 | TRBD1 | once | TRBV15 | CATSRDRGGGQPQHF | TGTGCCACCAGCAGAGATCGAGGGGGCGGTCAGCCCCAGCATTTT
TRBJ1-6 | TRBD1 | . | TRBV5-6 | CASSFDRADSPLHF | TGTGCCAGCAGCTTTGACAGGGCGGATTCACCCCTCCACTTT
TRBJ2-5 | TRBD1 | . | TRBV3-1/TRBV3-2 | CASSPRTGGETQYF | TGTGCCAGCAGCCCGAGGACAGGGGGAGAGACCCAGTACTTC
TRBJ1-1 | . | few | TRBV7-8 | CASSTDYRRNTEAFF | TGTGCCAGCAGCACTGATTATAGGAGAAACACTGAAGCTTTCTTT
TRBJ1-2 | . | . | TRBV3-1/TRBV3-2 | CASSQDGGDAQGYTF | TGTGCCAGCAGCCAAGATGGAGGAGACGCCCAGGGCTACACCTTC
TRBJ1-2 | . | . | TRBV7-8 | CASSPGGRRGFYGYTF | TGTGCCAGCAGCCCCGGTGGCAGGCGGGGATTCTATGGCTACACCTTC
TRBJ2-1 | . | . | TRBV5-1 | CASTLGSGEQFF | TGCGCCAGCACCCTAGGTTCGGGGGAGCAGTTCTTC
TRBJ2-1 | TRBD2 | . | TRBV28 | CASSLAGLAEYNEQFF | TGTGCCAGCAGTTTAGCGGGACTAGCGGAATACAATGAGCAGTTCTTC
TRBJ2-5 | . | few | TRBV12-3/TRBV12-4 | CASSFSETQYF | TGTGCCAGCAGTTTTTCGGAGACCCAGTACTTC
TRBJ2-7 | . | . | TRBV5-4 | CASSRGGGGSSYEQYF | TGTGCCAGCAGCCGGGGTGGCGGGGGCAGCTCCTACGAGCAGTACTTC
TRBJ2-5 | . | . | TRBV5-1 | CASSPEAGAAEETQYF | TGCGCCAGCAGTCCGGAGGCGGGGGCTGCGGAAGAGACCCAGTACTTC
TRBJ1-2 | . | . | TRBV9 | CASSVDRVGGYTF | TGTGCCAGCAGCGTAGACAGGGTGGGTGGCTACACCTTC
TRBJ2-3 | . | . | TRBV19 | CASSIGPGVPILTDTQYF | TGTGCCAGTAGTATCGGGCCCGGGGTCCCTATACTCACAGATACGCAGTATTTT
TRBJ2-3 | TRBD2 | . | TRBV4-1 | CASSQDALAGDTDTQYF | TGCGCCAGCAGCCAAGATGCGCTAGCGGGAGACACAGATACGCAGTATTTT
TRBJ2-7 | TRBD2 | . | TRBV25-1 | CASTSGVNYEQYF | TGTGCCAGTACTAGCGGGGTGAACTACGAGCAGTACTTC
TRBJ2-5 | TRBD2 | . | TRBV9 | CASSRASSGGSRETQYF | TGTGCCAGCAGCCGAGCCTCTAGCGGGGGGTCCCGGGAGACCCAGTACTTC
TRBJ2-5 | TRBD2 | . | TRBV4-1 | CASRRTSAKETQYF | TGCGCCAGCAGAAGGACTAGCGCAAAAGAGACCCAGTACTTC
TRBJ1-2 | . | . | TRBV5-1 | CASSGGLNYGYTF | TGCGCCAGCAGCGGAGGACTCAACTATGGCTACACCTTC
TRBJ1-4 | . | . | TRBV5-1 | CASSSPGRSEKLFF | TGCGCCAGCAGCTCCCCGGGAAGGAGTGAAAAACTGTTTTTT
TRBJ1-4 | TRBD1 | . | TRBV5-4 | CASSSQGADEKLFF | TGTGCCAGCAGCTCACAGGGGGCGGATGAAAAACTGTTTTTT
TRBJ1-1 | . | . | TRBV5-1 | CASSEGVTEAFF | TGCGCCAGCAGCGAAGGGGTAACTGAAGCTTTCTTT
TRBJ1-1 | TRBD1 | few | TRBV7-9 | CASSRLGGEVNTEAFF | TGTGCCTCATCCAGGTTAGGGGGCGAAGTGAACACTGAAGCTTTCTTT
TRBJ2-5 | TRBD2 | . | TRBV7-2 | CASSLTAGYGETQYF | TGTGCCAGCAGCTTAACAGCGGGGTATGGAGAGACCCAGTACTTC
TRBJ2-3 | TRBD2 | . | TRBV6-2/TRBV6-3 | CASSYGEREGGDTQYF | TGTGCCAGCAGTTACGGCGAGCGGGAGGGCGGAGATACGCAGTATTTT
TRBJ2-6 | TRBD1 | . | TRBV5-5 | CASSWGQGTFRVLTF | TGTGCCAGCAGCTGGGGACAGGGGACCTTCCGCGTCCTGACTTTC
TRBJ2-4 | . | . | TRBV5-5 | CASSLSPPSATENIQYF | TGTGCCAGCAGCTTGTCCCCCCCGTCCGCGACAGAAAACATTCAGTACTTC
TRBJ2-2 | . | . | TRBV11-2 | CASSLEGASTGELFF | TGTGCCAGCAGCTTAGAGGGGGCGAGCACCGGGGAGCTGTTTTTT
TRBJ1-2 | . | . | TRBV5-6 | CASSLVFREHGYTF | TGTGCCAGCAGCTTGGTATTCAGGGAACATGGCTACACCTTC
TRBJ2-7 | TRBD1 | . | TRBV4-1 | CASSHTGTVSYEQYF | TGCGCCAGCAGCCACACCGGGACAGTCTCCTACGAGCAGTACTTC
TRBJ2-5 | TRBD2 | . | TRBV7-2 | CASSLGLAEETQYF | TGTGCCAGCAGCTTGGGACTAGCCGAAGAGACCCAGTACTTC
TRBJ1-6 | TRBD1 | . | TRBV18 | CASSTATGSNSPLHF | TGTGCCAGCTCAACTGCGACAGGGAGCAATTCACCCCTCCACTTT
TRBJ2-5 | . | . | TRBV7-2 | CASSGRLRGGAGETQYF | TGTGCCAGCAGCGGAAGATTAAGGGGGGGGGCCGGAGAGACCCAGTACTTC
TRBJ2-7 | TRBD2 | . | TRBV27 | CASSSSSGGVGYEQYF | TGTGCCAGCAGTTCCTCTAGCGGGGGGGTAGGATACGAGCAGTACTTC
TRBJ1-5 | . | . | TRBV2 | CASRFTPDQPQHF | TGTGCCAGCCGGTTCACTCCCGATCAGCCCCAGCATTTT
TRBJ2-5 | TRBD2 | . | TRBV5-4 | CASSLSGLAGGPETQYF | TGTGCCAGCAGCTTGTCAGGTCTAGCGGGAGGGCCGGAGACCCAGTACTTC